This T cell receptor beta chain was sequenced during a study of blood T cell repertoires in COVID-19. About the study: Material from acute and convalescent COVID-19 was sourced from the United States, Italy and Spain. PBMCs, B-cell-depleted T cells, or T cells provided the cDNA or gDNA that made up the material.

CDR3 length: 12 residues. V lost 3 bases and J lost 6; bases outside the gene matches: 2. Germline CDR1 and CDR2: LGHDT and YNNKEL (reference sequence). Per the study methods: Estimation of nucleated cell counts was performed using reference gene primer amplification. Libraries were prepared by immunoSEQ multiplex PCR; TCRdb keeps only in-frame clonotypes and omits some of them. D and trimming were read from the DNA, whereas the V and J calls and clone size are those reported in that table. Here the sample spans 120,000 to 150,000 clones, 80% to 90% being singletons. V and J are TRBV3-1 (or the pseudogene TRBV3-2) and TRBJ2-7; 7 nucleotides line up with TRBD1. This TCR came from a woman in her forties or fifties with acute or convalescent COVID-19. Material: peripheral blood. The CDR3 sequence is CASSHSGGEQYF. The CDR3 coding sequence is TGTGCCAGCAGCCATTCAGGGGGCGAGCAGTACTTC.